The clone carrying this TCR beta chain was counted at least ten times. TCRdb called the 5' RACE reads again in MiXCR, with one record for every CDR3 protein. The sample consists of 55,000 to 70,000 distinct CDR3 sequences, roughly 11% of them appearing once. The data belong to a study of neurological immune-mediated disorders. This CDR3 is built from 17 residues. The V end lost 5 bases, the J end lost 1 base, and 18 bases lay between the germline ends. Germline V lookup: CDR1 MNHNS, CDR2 SASEGT. The chain joins TRBV6-1 to TRBJ1-5; TRBD1 is a possible D gene (5 bases). The clonotype originates from a man in his 60s in good health. Sequenced input: PBMCs. The CDR3 DNA sequence: TGTGCCAGCAGTAGTCCGGTCCAGGGTTTAAGCAATCAGCCCCAGCATTTT. The encoded protein is CASSSPVQGLSNQPQHF.